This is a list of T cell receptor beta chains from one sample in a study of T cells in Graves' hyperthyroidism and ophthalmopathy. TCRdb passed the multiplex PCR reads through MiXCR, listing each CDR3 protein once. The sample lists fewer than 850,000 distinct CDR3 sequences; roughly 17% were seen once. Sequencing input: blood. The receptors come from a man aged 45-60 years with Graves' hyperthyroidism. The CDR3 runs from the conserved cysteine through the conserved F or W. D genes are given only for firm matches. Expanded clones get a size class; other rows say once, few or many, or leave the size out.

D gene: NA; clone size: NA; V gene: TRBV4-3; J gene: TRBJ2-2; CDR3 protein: CASSQGQFTGELFF; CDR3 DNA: TGCGCCAGCAGCCAAGGGCAGTTCACCGGGGAGCTGTTTTTT
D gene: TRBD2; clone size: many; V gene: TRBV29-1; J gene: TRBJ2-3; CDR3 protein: CSAARGTADTQYF; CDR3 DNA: TGCAGCGCCGCGCGGGGGACGGCAGATACGCAGTATTTT
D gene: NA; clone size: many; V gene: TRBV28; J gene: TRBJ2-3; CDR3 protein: CASSFFPGVGADTQYF; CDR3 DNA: TGTGCCAGCAGTTTTTTTCCGGGAGTCGGCGCAGATACGCAGTATTTT
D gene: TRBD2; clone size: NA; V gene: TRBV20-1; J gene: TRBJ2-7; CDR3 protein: CSARDMRGTEQYF; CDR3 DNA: TGCAGTGCTAGAGACATGCGGGGGACTGAGCAGTACTTC
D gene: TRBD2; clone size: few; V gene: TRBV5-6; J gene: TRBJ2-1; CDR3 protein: CASNRLAGVDYNEQFF; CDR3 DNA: TGTGCCAGCAACCGTTTAGCGGGAGTTGACTACAATGAGCAGTTCTTC
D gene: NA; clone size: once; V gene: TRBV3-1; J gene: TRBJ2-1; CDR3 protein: CASGLRGDEQFF; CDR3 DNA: TGTGCCAGCGGGCTAAGAGGGGATGAGCAGTTCTTC
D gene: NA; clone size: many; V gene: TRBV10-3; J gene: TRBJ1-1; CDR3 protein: CAISESRGRPNTEAFF; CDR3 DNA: TGTGCCATCAGTGAGTCTAGGGGACGGCCGAACACTGAAGCTTTCTTT
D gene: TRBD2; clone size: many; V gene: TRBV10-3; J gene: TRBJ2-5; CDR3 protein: CATSAGGNQETQYF; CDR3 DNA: TGTGCCACCTCAGCGGGAGGAAACCAAGAGACCCAGTACTTC
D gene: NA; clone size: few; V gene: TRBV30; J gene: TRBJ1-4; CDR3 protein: CAWSVRDEKLFF; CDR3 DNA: TGTGCCTGGAGTGTACGGGATGAAAAACTGTTTTTT
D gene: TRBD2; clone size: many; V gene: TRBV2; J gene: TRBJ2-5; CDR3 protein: CASSVLAGGYYF; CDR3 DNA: TGTGCCAGCAGCGTACTAGCGGGAGGGTATTACTTC
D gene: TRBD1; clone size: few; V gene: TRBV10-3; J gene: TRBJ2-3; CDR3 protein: CAISESRGVGQGAADTQYF; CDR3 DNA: TGTGCCATCAGTGAGTCTAGGGGGGTCGGACAGGGGGCCGCAGATACGCAGTATTTT
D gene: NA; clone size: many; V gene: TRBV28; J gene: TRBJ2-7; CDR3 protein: CASGDNHYEQYF; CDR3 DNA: TGTGCCAGCGGGGACAACCACTACGAGCAGTACTTC
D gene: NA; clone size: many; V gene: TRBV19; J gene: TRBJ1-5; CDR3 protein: CASSMGSPSNQPQHF; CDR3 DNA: TGTGCCAGTAGTATGGGCAGCCCAAGCAATCAGCCCCAGCATTTT
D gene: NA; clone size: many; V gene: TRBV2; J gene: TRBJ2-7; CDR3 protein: CASSPTVGYEQYF; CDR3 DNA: TGTGCCAGCAGCCCGACAGTGGGATACGAGCAGTACTTC
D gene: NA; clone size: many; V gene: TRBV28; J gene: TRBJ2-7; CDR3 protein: CASSSRWTQRVEQYF; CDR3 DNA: TGTGCCAGCTCCTCCCGTTGGACTCAAAGGGTCGAGCAGTACTTC
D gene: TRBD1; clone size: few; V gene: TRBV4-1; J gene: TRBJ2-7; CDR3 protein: CASSQAPTGVYEQYF; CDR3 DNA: TGCGCCAGCAGCCAAGCGCCGACAGGGGTTTACGAGCAGTACTTC
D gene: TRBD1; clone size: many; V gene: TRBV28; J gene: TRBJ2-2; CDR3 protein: CASSFYRGQNTGELFF; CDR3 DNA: TGTGCCAGCAGTTTCTACAGGGGGCAGAACACCGGGGAGCTGTTTTTT
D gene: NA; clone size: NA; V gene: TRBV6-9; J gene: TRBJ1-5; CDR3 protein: CASSYDRNQPQHF; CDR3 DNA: TGTGCCAGCAGTTACGATCGCAATCAGCCCCAGCATTTT
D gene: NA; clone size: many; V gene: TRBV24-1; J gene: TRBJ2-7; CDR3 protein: CATSDFPVYEQYF; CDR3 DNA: TGTGCCACCAGTGATTTTCCAGTTTACGAGCAGTACTTC
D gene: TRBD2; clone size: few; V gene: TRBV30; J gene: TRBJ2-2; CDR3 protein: CAWSVPRQSWLAGNTGELFF; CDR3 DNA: TGTGCCTGGAGTGTACCGCGTCAATCTTGGCTAGCGGGAAACACCGGGGAGCTGTTTTTT
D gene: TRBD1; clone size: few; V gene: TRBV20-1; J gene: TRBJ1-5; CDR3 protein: CSARGEGGKPQHF; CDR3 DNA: TGCAGTGCTAGAGGAGAAGGGGGCAAGCCCCAGCATTTT
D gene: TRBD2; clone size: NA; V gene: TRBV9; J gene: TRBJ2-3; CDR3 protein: CASSTREYFTDTQYF; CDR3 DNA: TGTGCCAGCAGCACGCGGGAGTACTTCACAGATACGCAGTATTTT
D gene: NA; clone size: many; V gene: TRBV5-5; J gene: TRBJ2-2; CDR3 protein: CASSTGQITGELFF; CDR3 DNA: TGTGCCAGCAGCACTGGACAAATCACCGGGGAGCTGTTTTTT
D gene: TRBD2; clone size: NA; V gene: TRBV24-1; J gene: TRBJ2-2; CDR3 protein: CATSDWTSSHTGELFF; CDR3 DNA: TGTGCCACCAGTGATTGGACTAGCAGCCACACCGGGGAGCTGTTTTTT
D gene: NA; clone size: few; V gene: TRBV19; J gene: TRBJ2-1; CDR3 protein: CASSIVSGSSYNEQFF; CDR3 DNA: TGTGCCAGTAGTATAGTATCCGGGAGCTCCTACAATGAGCAGTTCTTC
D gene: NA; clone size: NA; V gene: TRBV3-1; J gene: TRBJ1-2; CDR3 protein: CASSPPRNYGYTF; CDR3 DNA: TGTGCCAGCAGCCCCCCCCGGAATTATGGCTACACCTTC
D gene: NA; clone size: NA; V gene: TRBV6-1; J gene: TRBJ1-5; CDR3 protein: CASSEARTTITPQHF; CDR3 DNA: TGTGCCAGCAGTGAAGCTAGGACAACCATCACGCCCCAGCATTTT
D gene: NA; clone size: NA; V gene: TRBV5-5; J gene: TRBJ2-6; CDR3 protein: CASRAWGANVLTF; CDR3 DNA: TGTGCCAGCAGAGCCTGGGGGGCCAACGTCCTGACTTTC
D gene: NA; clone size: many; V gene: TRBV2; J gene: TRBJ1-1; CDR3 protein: CASILQGISTEAFF; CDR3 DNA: TGTGCCAGCATTCTACAGGGAATAAGCACTGAAGCTTTCTTT
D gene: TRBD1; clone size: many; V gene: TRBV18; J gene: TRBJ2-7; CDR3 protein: CASSPPTGDEQYF; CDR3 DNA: TGTGCCAGCTCACCGCCAACAGGGGACGAGCAGTACTTC
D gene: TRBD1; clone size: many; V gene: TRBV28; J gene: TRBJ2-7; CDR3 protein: CASSNPGQGRYEQYF; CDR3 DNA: TGTGCCAGCAGCAATCCGGGACAGGGGCGGTACGAGCAGTACTTC
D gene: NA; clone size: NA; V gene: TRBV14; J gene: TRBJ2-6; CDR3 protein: CASSQVRLAEHSGANVLTF; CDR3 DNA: TGTGCCAGCAGCCAAGTCAGGCTCGCGGAACACTCTGGGGCCAACGTCCTGACTTTC
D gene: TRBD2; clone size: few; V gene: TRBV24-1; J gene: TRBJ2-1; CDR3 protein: CATSDPRTSGGEQFF; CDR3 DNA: TGTGCCACCAGTGATCCGCGGACTAGCGGGGGTGAGCAGTTCTTC
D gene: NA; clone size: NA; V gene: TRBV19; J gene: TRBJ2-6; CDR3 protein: CASSIGRPGHSGANVLTF; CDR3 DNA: TGTGCCAGTAGTATAGGCCGTCCAGGCCACTCTGGGGCCAACGTCCTGACTTTC
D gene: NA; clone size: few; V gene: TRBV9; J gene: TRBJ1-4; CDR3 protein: CASTPGSGNEKLFF; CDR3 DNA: TGTGCCAGCACCCCTGGGAGTGGTAATGAAAAACTGTTTTTT
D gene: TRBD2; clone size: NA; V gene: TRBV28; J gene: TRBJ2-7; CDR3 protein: CASIASGIYEQYF; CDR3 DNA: TGTGCCAGCATCGCGAGCGGGATCTACGAGCAGTACTTC
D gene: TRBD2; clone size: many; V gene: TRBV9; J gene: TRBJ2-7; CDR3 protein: CASSSGLAGGPQQYF; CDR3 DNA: TGTGCCAGCAGCTCGGGACTAGCGGGAGGTCCCCAGCAGTACTTC
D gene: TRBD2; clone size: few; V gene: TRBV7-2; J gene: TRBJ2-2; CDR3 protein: CASSELAGVLTGELFF; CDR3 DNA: TGTGCCAGCAGCGAACTAGCGGGAGTATTAACCGGGGAGCTGTTTTTT
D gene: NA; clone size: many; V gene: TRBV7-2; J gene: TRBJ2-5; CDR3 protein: CASSYRDSQETQYF; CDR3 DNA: TGTGCCAGCAGCTACCGGGACTCTCAAGAGACCCAGTACTTC
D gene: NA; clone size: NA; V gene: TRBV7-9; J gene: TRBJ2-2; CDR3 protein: CASGSIDTGELFF; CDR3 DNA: TGTGCCAGCGGGAGTATAGATACCGGGGAGCTGTTTTTT
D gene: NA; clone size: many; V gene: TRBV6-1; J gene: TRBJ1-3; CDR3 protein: CASSQDGSSGNTIYF; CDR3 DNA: TGTGCCAGCAGTCAAGACGGGAGCTCTGGAAACACCATATATTTT
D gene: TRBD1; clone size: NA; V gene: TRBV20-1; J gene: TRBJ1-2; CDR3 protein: CSARGDRAYGYTF; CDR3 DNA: TGCAGTGCTAGAGGGGACAGGGCCTATGGCTACACCTTC
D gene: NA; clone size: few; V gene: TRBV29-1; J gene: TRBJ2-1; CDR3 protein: CSVVPTEQTRSYNEQFF; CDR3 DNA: TGCAGCGTTGTCCCAACAGAGCAGACCCGCTCCTACAATGAGCAGTTCTTC
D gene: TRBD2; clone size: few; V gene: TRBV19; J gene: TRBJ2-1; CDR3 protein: CASNPAGIPYNEQFF; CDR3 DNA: TGTGCCAGTAATCCAGCGGGAATCCCCTACAATGAGCAGTTCTTC
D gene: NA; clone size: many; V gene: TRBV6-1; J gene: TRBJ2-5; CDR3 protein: CASKLSMFGETQYF; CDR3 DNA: TGTGCCAGCAAACTGAGTATGTTTGGAGAGACCCAGTACTTC
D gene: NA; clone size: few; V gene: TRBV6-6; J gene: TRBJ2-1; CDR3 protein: CASSYVSPSSYNEQFF; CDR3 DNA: TGTGCCAGCAGTTACGTCAGCCCGAGCTCCTACAATGAGCAGTTCTTC
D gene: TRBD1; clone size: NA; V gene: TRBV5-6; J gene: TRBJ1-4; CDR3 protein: CASSLEVGGTGKLFF; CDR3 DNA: TGTGCCAGCAGCTTGGAGGTAGGGGGCACCGGAAAACTGTTTTTT
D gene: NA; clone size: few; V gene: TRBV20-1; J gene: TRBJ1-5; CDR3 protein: CSARHAVGNQPQHF; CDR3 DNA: TGCAGTGCTAGGCACGCAGTTGGAAATCAGCCCCAGCATTTT
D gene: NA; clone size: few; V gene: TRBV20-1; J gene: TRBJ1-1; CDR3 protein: CSASSFLQGGTEAFF; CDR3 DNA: TGCAGTGCTTCTTCTTTTTTACAGGGAGGCACTGAAGCTTTCTTT
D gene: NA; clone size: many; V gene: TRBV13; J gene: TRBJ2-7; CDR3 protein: CASSLGRGGDYEQYF; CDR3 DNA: TGTGCCAGCAGCTTAGGCCGGGGAGGAGATTACGAGCAGTACTTC
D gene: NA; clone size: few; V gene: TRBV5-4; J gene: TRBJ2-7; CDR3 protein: CASSPRGRLYEQYF; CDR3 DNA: TGTGCCAGCAGCCCGCGCGGTCGGCTCTACGAGCAGTACTTC
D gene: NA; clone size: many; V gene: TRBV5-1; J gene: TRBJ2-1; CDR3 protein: CASSLRGQGFNNEQFF; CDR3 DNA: TGCGCCAGCAGCTTACGAGGGCAGGGGTTCAACAATGAGCAGTTCTTC
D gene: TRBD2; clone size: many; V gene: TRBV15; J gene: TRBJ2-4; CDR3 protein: CATGGRERAKNIQYF; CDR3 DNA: TGTGCCACCGGGGGGAGGGAACGAGCCAAAAACATTCAGTACTTC
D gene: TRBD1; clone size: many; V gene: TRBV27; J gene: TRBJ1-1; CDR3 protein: CASRDREGTEAFF; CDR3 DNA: TGTGCCAGCAGGGACAGGGAGGGCACTGAAGCTTTCTTT
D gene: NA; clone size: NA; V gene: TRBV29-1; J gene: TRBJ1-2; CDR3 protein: CSVPTSQTPNYGYTF; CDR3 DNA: TGCAGCGTACCGACCTCCCAGACACCTAACTATGGCTACACCTTC
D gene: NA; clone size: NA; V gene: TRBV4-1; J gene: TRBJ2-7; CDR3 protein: CASGEEQGPTYEQYF; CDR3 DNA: TGCGCCAGCGGGGAAGAACAGGGACCTACCTACGAGCAGTACTTC
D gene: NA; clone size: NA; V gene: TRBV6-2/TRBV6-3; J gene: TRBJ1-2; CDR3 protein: CASSDYSANYGYTF; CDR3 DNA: TGTGCCAGCAGTGACTACAGTGCTAACTATGGCTACACCTTC